This T cell receptor (beta chain) derives from a study of cytotoxic CD8 clonotypes in ibrutinib-treated CLL. Sequencing was designed to attain a depth spanning 1 in 200,000 to 1 in 1 million T cells. TCRdb's copy holds only in-frame clones and misses some; the assay was immunoSEQ multiplex PCR. The sample shows 200,000 to 250,000 clones, less than 75% of them seen only once. V was clipped by 3 bases and J by 7 bases, with 7 bases between them. Germline-derived CDR1 and CDR2 are MNHEY and SMNVEV (reference sequence). The CDR3 has 12 amino acids. Cryopreserved PBMCs provided 1.5 to 2 micrograms of genomic DNA for the TCR beta libraries.

The TCR was taken from a human donor with chronic lymphocytic leukemia. The V gene is TRBV27, the J gene TRBJ2-1; D ambiguous. The sample in question was PBMCs, obtained after 24 months of ibrutinib treatment. The CDR3: CASSFPGNEQFF. The CDR3 bases are TGTGCCAGCAGTTTCCCAGGTAATGAGCAGTTCTTC.